What follows are 29 T cell receptor beta chains derived from one specimen sequenced in a study of control samples from healthy donors and cancer patients. Produced via immunoSEQ multiplex PCR; TCRdb's table is partial and in-frame only. The sample gives roughly 200,000 clones, approximately 95% of which show up once; about 1.5% is in the top ten. The sequencing input was blood. Receptors were obtained from a man between 18 and 29 years old in good health.

The chain is built from TRBV10-3 and TRBJ2-3; perhaps TRBD1 as D (6 bases). V gave up 8 bases and J gave up 2 bases, with 8 bases separating them. The germline gives CDR1 ENHRY, CDR2 SYGVKD. The CDR3 is 12 residues long. As DNA, the CDR3 is TGTGCCATCCAGGGGCCCACAGATACGCAGTATTTT. Its protein is CAIQGPTDTQYF.

This chain uses TRBV30 with TRBJ1-5; D is uncertain. V was pared by 0 bases and J by 0 bases, with 6 bases between. The V gene's germline CDR1 is GTSNPN and CDR2 SVGIG (reference sequence). CDR3 size: 14 residues. CDR3 in DNA: TGTGCCTGGAGTGTGGGTCTTAGCAATCAGCCCCAGCATTTT. Translated, it gives CAWSVGLSNQPQHF.

This clone has just one count. The chain is built from TRBV18 and TRBJ1-1, with unresolved D. CDR1 is KGHSH and CDR2 is LQKENI in the germline V gene. The germline V and J ends were trimmed by 1 base and 6 bases, with 6 bases remaining between them. The CDR3 is 12 residues long. The CDR3: CASSPRGSEAFF. The CDR3 nucleotides read TGTGCCAGCTCACCACGCGGGTCTGAAGCTTTCTTT.

The chain combines TRBV3-1 (or the pseudogene TRBV3-2) with TRBJ1-6; 9 bases match TRBD1. Germline V gene lookup returns CDR1 LGHDT and CDR2 YNNKEL (reference sequence). The V gene end was trimmed by 8 bases and the J gene end by 10 bases; junction bases not matched to a gene: 12. CDR3 size: 15 residues. This CDR3 is CASGSPRQGESPLHF. The CDR3 nucleotides are TGTGCCAGCGGCTCCCCGCGACAGGGGGAATCACCCCTCCACTTT.

CDR3 residues: CASSLQPPSGLWGGSTDTQYF. The CDR3 DNA sequence: TGTGCCAGCAGCTTACAGCCACCCTCTGGATTGTGGGGGGGTAGCACAGATACGCAGTATTTT. The chain employs TRBV7-8 and TRBJ2-3; TRBD2 aligns across 7 bases. The length of the CDR3 is 21 residues. Germline assignment: CDR1 SGHVS and CDR2 FQNEAQ. J was trimmed by 0 bases and V by 2 bases; bases with no gene match: 20.

This clone was seen a single time. The chain combines TRBV6-5 with TRBJ2-3; either TRBD1 or TRBD2 may fit D (5 bases each). This CDR3 is built from 15 residues. CDR1 MNHEY and CDR2 SVGAGI come from the germline V gene. The V gene lost 5 bases and the J gene lost 0 bases, with 12 bases spanning the gap. The CDR3 is CASSRDPFSTDTQYF. CDR3 DNA: TGTGCCAGCAGTCGGGACCCCTTTAGCACAGATACGCAGTATTTT.

CDR3 loop: CASSPLSIGEGYEQYF. CDR3 DNA sequence: TGTGCCAGCAGCCCCCTTTCGATCGGAGAGGGCTACGAGCAGTACTTC. The chain employs TRBV5-6 and TRBJ2-7, with D tentatively TRBD2 (5 bases). The V end lost 4 bases, the J end lost 3 bases, and 20 bases lay between the germline ends. CDR3 length equals 16 residues. Germline lookup yields CDR1 SGHDT and CDR2 YYEEEE.

The chain is built from TRBV2 and TRBJ1-1; the D is unclear. V lost 6 bases to trimming and J lost 1 base, with 15 bases between them. The V gene's germline CDR1 is SNHLY and CDR2 FYNNEI. The CDR3 consists of 15 residues. The CDR3 DNA follows: TGTGCCAGCAGGCAGACTGTGGAGACGAACACTGAAGCTTTCTTT. Amino acid sequence: CASRQTVETNTEAFF.

The chain is built from TRBV4-1 and TRBJ1-4; D ambiguous. With 7 bases removed from V and 5 bases from J, the gap between germline ends came to 20 bases. The CDR3 has 16 amino acids. Per the germline V gene, CDR1 is MGHRA and CDR2 is YSYEKL. CDR3 in amino acids: CASNSRNGAKNEKLFF. The CDR3 coding sequence is TGCGCCAGCAACTCCCGAAACGGAGCCAAAAATGAAAAACTGTTTTTT.

The chain joins TRBV29-1 to TRBJ2-3; TRBD2 matches at 8 bases. CDR1 and CDR2 from the germline V gene are SQVTM and ANQGSEA. After removal of 3 bases from V and 4 bases from J, the junction contained 6 bases not matched to a gene. CDR3 length: 14 residues. CDR3: CSVDGSGDSDTQYF. CDR3 DNA: TGCAGCGTTGATGGTAGCGGGGATTCAGATACGCAGTATTTT.

The chain uses TRBV4-2 and TRBJ2-4, with 9 nucleotides matching TRBD1. The CDR3 loop spans 17 amino acids. The J segment lost 1 base and the V segment lost 4 bases, leaving 8 bases of the junction unmatched. Germline CDR1 is LGHNA and CDR2 is YNFKEQ. The CDR3 DNA is TGTGCCAGCAGCCCAAACAGGGGGCTGACGGCCAAAAACATTCAGTACTTC. Protein sequence: CASSPNRGLTAKNIQYF.

The rearrangement uses TRBV29-1 and TRBJ2-7, with a tentative D call TRBD2 (6 bases). The CDR3 has 14 residues. The germline V gene encodes CDR1 SQVTM and CDR2 ANQGSEA. V was cut by 5 bases and J by 4 bases, with 18 bases left in between. CDR3 DNA: TGCAGCGTTCTCTTGCGGGGTGGTAATTACGAGCAGTACTTC. It yields the protein CSVLLRGGNYEQYF.

The V and J genes are TRBV3-1 (or the pseudogene TRBV3-2) and TRBJ1-2; D gene ambiguous. The V end lost 7 bases, the J end lost 3 bases, and 12 bases lay between the germline ends. Germline CDR1 reads LGHDT; CDR2 reads YNNKEL (reference sequence). The CDR3 sequence is 13 residues long. CDR3 coding DNA: TGTGCCAGCACGTCGCCCTTCTACTATGGCTACACCTTC. This codes for CASTSPFYYGYTF.

V is TRBV27 and J is TRBJ1-2; possible D gene TRBD1, 6 bases. CDR1 is MNHEY and CDR2 is SMNVEV in the germline V gene (reference sequence). The CDR3 contains 14 residues. Trimming left V 5 bases short and J 4 bases short, with 14 bases between. CDR3 region: CASSRDRWSYGYTF. In DNA form, the CDR3 reads TGTGCCAGCAGTCGCGACAGGTGGAGCTATGGCTACACCTTC.

This rearrangement joins TRBV5-4 to TRBJ2-5; TRBD2 matches at 9 bases. Germline V CDR1 and CDR2: SGHNT, YYREEE (reference sequence). J lost 7 bases, V lost 1 base, and 11 bases had no gene match. The CDR3 loop spans 16 amino acids. CDR3 bases: TGTGCCAGCAGCTTGAACGGCGGGGGGGCCGGCGGGACCCAGTACTTC. It translates to CASSLNGGGAGGTQYF.

The count of this clone is one. This sequence joins TRBV4-1 and TRBJ1-1; the D gene is possibly TRBD1 (5 bases). Germline loops: CDR1 MGHRA, CDR2 YSYEKL. Trimming removed 1 base from V and 1 base from J, with 22 bases in between. CDR3 length: 19 amino acids. The CDR3 sequence is CASSQGRQTVTLKNTEAFF. In DNA, the CDR3 is TGCGCCAGCAGCCAAGGCAGACAGACGGTTACGCTTAAGAACACTGAAGCTTTCTTT.

The rearrangement links TRBV25-1 to TRBJ1-2; D remains ambiguous. This CDR3 comprises 13 residues. CDR1 MGHDK and CDR2 SYGVNS come from the germline V gene. Deletions cut 3 bases from V and 2 bases from J, with 7 bases between. CDR3 bases: TGTGCCAGCAGTGAGGCAGCCAACTATGGCTACACCTTC. It codes for CASSEAANYGYTF.

V is TRBV14 and J is TRBJ2-7, with 7 bases lining up with TRBD1. V lost 4 bases to trimming and J lost 4 bases; unmatched junction nucleotides: 10. The germline V gene encodes CDR1 SGHDN and CDR2 FVKESK. The CDR3 runs to 15 residues. The CDR3 region is CASSLTGAGVYEQYF. The CDR3 region has the DNA TGTGCCAGCAGCCTCACAGGGGCCGGTGTTTACGAGCAGTACTTC.

V gene TRBV11-2 combines with J gene TRBJ2-3; D uncertain. The CDR3 spans 13 residues. V gave up 1 base and J gave up 10 bases, with 12 bases separating them. Germline V gene data show CDR1 as SGHAT and CDR2 as FQNNGV. The CDR3 sequence: CASSLVQKSAQYF. DNA for the CDR3: TGTGCCAGCAGCTTAGTTCAAAAGAGCGCGCAGTATTTT.

The rearrangement links TRBV5-6 to TRBJ2-7; D possibly corresponds to TRBD2 (6 bases). Germline V CDR1 and CDR2: SGHDT, YYEEEE. V was clipped by 3 bases and J by 4 bases, with 17 bases between them. The CDR3 sequence is 15 residues long. CDR3: CASSSDGGSGYEQYF. CDR3 bases: TGTGCCAGCAGCTCGGACGGAGGGTCGGGGTACGAGCAGTACTTC.

The V and J genes are TRBV9 and TRBJ1-1; maybe TRBD1 (6 bases). V was trimmed by 3 bases and J by 5 bases, leaving 14 bases between them. In germline, CDR1 is SGDLS, CDR2 YYNGEE. There are 14 residues in the CDR3. CDR3 sequence (DNA): TGTGCCAGCAGCGCCTTACAGGGAGGGACTGAAGCTTTCTTT. It encodes CASSALQGGTEAFF.

This sequence joins TRBV19 and TRBJ1-5; a possible D gene is TRBD1 (5 bases). This CDR3 spans 16 amino acids. Germline V lookup: CDR1 LNHDA, CDR2 SQIVND (reference sequence). V shed 5 bases and J shed 5 bases, with 19 bases lying between them. The CDR3 sequence is CASSLRAGIGDQPQHF. As DNA, the CDR3 is TGTGCCAGTAGTTTACGTGCAGGGATTGGAGATCAGCCCCAGCATTTT.

This chain uses TRBV4-1 with TRBJ1-5, with no clear D. The V end was cut by 1 base, the J end by 4 bases, with 5 bases between. Per germline, CDR1 MGHRA and CDR2 YSYEKL. This CDR3 has 13 amino acids. The CDR3 coding sequence is TGCGCCAGCAGCCAAGCAGGAAATCAGCCCCAGCATTTT. Encoded protein: CASSQAGNQPQHF.

V usage is TRBV4-1 and J usage is TRBJ2-7; 7 bases fit TRBD1. The CDR3 totals 15 residues. V was clipped by 0 bases and J by 2 bases; unmatched bases: 4. Per germline, CDR1 MGHRA and CDR2 YSYEKL. The CDR3 loop is CASSQDRDRAYEQYF. CDR3 sequence (DNA): TGCGCCAGCAGCCAAGATCGAGACAGGGCCTACGAGCAGTACTTC.

The CDR3 DNA reads as TGTGCCAGCAGCCAAGGAAGTCGTACAGGGGGCTTAAAGGAGACCCAGTACTTC. Its translation is CASSQGSRTGGLKETQYF. The rearrangement joins TRBV3-1 (or the pseudogene TRBV3-2) to TRBJ2-5, with 9 bases identical to TRBD1. V shed 1 base, J shed 5 bases, and the junction held 14 bases outside the gene matches. From germline, CDR1 is LGHDT and CDR2 YNNKEL (reference sequence). The CDR3 length is 18 residues.

This chain uses TRBV6-1 with TRBJ1-1; weak D call: TRBD1 (6 bases). From germline, CDR1 is MNHNS and CDR2 SASEGT. The CDR3 loop spans 13 amino acids. Deletions cut 0 bases from V and 8 bases from J, with 10 bases between. The CDR3 region has the DNA TGTGCCAGCAGTGAAGCGGGGGGCTCGGAAGCTTTCTTT. Its protein product is CASSEAGGSEAFF.

The chain joins TRBV29-1 to TRBJ1-1; D gene uncertain. The length of the CDR3 is 15 residues. V was pared by 0 bases and J by 0 bases, with 11 bases between. Germline-derived CDR1 and CDR2 are SQVTM and ANQGSEA. CDR3 loop: CSVEERGAVNTEAFF. CDR3 bases: TGCAGCGTTGAAGAAAGAGGCGCGGTGAACACTGAAGCTTTCTTT. The full variable domain, in which reference TRBV29-1 and TRBJ1-1 provide the parts outside the CDR3, is SAVISQKPSRDICQRGTSLTIQCQVDSQVTMMFWYRQQPGQSLTLIATANQGSEATYESGFVIDKFPISRPNLTFSTLTVSNMSPEDSSIYLCSVEERGAVNTEAFFGQGTRLTVV.

The chain is built from TRBV18 and TRBJ1-3; no clear D gene. The V and J ends lost 4 bases and 2 bases respectively, with 9 bases between them. The V gene's germline CDR1 is KGHSH and CDR2 LQKENI. This CDR3 region has 14 residues. The CDR3 region has the DNA TGTGCCAGCTCACTCCAGCGCCCTGGAAACACCATATATTTT. It encodes CASSLQRPGNTIYF.

The rearrangement uses TRBV9 and TRBJ1-2, with D maybe TRBD1 (5 bases). The CDR3 loop spans 12 amino acids. The V gene's germline CDR1 is SGDLS and CDR2 YYNGEE. V lost 3 bases and J 8 bases, leaving 11 bases between the germline ends. The CDR3 DNA is TGTGCCAGCAGCGGGACGACAGAGGGCTACACCTTC. It is translated as CASSGTTEGYTF. The full variable domain, its missing parts supplied by reference TRBV9 and TRBJ1-2, is DSGVTQTPKHLITATGQRVTLRCSPRSGDLSVYWYQQSLDQGLQFLIQYYNGEERAKGNILERFSAQQFPDLHSELNLSSLELGDSALYFCASSGTTEGYTFGSGTRLTVV.